Listed here are 23 T cell receptor beta chains from one sample, sequenced in a study of blood T cell repertoires in COVID-19. Data came from immunoSEQ multiplex PCR; TCRdb stores just in-frame clones and leaves some out. The sample holds about 58,000 clones, 78% seen once. The sample taken for sequencing was peripheral blood. These receptors all stem from a human donor in a cohort sampled during active COVID-19.

This clone came up a few times. J is TRBJ1-5 and V is TRBV30; tentative D call: TRBD1 (5 bases). Trimming cost V 0 bases and J 4 bases, with 7 bases left between them. The CDR3 runs 13 residues. Germline CDR1 is GTSNPN and CDR2 is SVGIG (reference sequence). The CDR3 spells CAWSVKGNQPQHF. CDR3 DNA: TGTGCCTGGAGTGTAAAGGGGAATCAGCCCCAGCATTTT.

The chain carries TRBV10-3 and TRBJ2-7; 12 bases line up with TRBD1. Trimming removed 6 bases from V and 1 base from J; junction bases left unmatched: 4. This CDR3 is 15 amino acids long. Germline V lookup: CDR1 ENHRY, CDR2 SYGVKD. The CDR3 here is CAIRGDRGQSYEQYF. In DNA, the CDR3 is TGTGCCATCAGGGGGGACAGGGGGCAGTCCTACGAGCAGTACTTC.

V and J are TRBV14 and TRBJ2-3; TRBD2 aligns across 11 bases. V lost 5 bases and J lost 3; bases outside the gene matches: 7. The CDR3 runs to 16 residues. Germline V gene data show CDR1 as SGHDN and CDR2 as FVKESK. The CDR3 loop is CASSSIAGGWTDTQYF. For the CDR3, the DNA is TGTGCCAGCAGCTCAATAGCGGGGGGGTGGACAGATACGCAGTATTTT.

This rearrangement joins TRBV5-1 to TRBJ2-7, with TRBD1 matching over 7 bases. V was pared by 4 bases and J by 3 bases, with 4 bases of the junction left unmatched. The V gene's germline CDR1 is SGHRS and CDR2 YFSETQ. The CDR3 is 13 residues long. CDR3 amino acids: CASSLGTVYEQYF. The CDR3 bases are TGCGCCAGCAGCCTGGGGACAGTCTACGAGCAGTACTTC.

The V gene is TRBV13, the J gene TRBJ1-2; 10 positions match TRBD1. The V gene's germline CDR1 is PRHDT and CDR2 FYEKMQ (reference sequence). After removal of 5 bases from V and 5 bases from J, the junction contained 5 bases not matched to a gene. The CDR3 consists of 14 residues. Here the CDR3 reads CASSVGTGVYGYTF. The CDR3 DNA follows: TGTGCCAGCAGCGTGGGGACAGGGGTTTATGGCTACACCTTC.

This clone was detected only a few times. The chain carries TRBV7-2 and TRBJ1-5; the D gene is possibly TRBD1 (6 bases). From germline, CDR1 is SGHTA and CDR2 FQGNSA. Trimming removed 0 bases from V and 4 bases from J, with 7 bases in between. This CDR3 region has 14 residues. The CDR3 coding sequence is TGTGCCAGCAGCTTAGCCCAGGGGAATCAGCCCCAGCATTTT. Amino acid sequence: CASSLAQGNQPQHF.

The V call is TRBV5-8, the J call TRBJ2-7, with D possibly matching TRBD1 (8 bases). Germline CDR1 is SGHTS and CDR2 is YDEGEE. The CDR3 has 13 residues. Trimming pared 0 bases from V and 6 bases from J, leaving 10 bases between. CDR3 DNA sequence: TGTGCCAGCAGCTTGGACAGGGGGGGCGAGCAGTACTTC. Translating gives CASSLDRGGEQYF.

V gene TRBV28 combines with J gene TRBJ2-7; TRBD2 aligns across 8 bases. The V segment lost 4 bases and the J segment 0 bases; nucleotides outside the gene matches: 5. This CDR3 region has 15 residues. CDR1 and CDR2 (germline): MDHEN, SYDVKM. Written as DNA, the CDR3 is TGTGCCAGCAGTTCCGGGCGGGAGGCCTCCTACGAGCAGTACTTC. It translates to CASSSGREASYEQYF.

The gene calls are TRBV6-5 and TRBJ1-3; possible D gene TRBD1, 5 bases. Trimming stripped 0 bases from V and 0 bases from J, with 9 bases between. CDR3 length equals 16 residues. Germline V gene data show CDR1 as MNHEY and CDR2 as SVGAGI. DNA of the CDR3: TGTGCCAGCAGTTACTCTCAGGGCCCCTCTGGAAACACCATATATTTT. Translation: CASSYSQGPSGNTIYF.

A word on this clone: Other nucleotide sequences from this sample produce the same CDR3. The genes are TRBV4-2 and TRBJ2-5, with TRBD2 matching 11 bases. CDR3 size: 16 residues. In germline, CDR1 is LGHNA, CDR2 YNFKEQ. V shed 4 bases and J 1 base; nucleotides not matched to a gene: 5. In DNA, the CDR3 is TGTGCCAGCAGCCGCGGGACTAGCGGCTTCCAAGAGACCCAGTACTTC. Translation gives CASSRGTSGFQETQYF.

V is TRBV5-6 and J is TRBJ1-6; maybe TRBD1 (5 bases). CDR3 length equals 15 residues. Germline V lookup: CDR1 SGHDT, CDR2 YYEEEE. Trimming pared 2 bases from V and 4 bases from J, leaving 10 bases between. The CDR3 nucleotides read TGTGCCAGCAGCTTAAGGACACGATATAATTCACCCCTCCACTTT. Protein sequence: CASSLRTRYNSPLHF.

This clone was picked up a small number of times. The V gene is TRBV2, the J gene TRBJ2-3; weak D call: TRBD1 (5 bases). V lost 8 bases to trimming and J lost 7 bases, with 13 bases between them. There are 12 residues in the CDR3. The germline V gene encodes CDR1 SNHLY and CDR2 FYNNEI. The CDR3 loop reads CASGARLNTQYF. CDR3 sequence (DNA): TGTGCCAGCGGGGCAAGGTTAAATACGCAGTATTTT.

V is TRBV11-2 and J is TRBJ1-1; D is undetermined. There are 13 residues in the CDR3. Trimming cost V 0 bases and J 7 bases, with 9 bases left between them. CDR1 SGHAT and CDR2 FQNNGV come from the germline V gene. CDR3 amino acids: CASSLESQIEAFF. The CDR3 nucleotides read TGTGCCAGCAGCTTAGAGTCCCAGATTGAAGCTTTCTTT. Full variable domain (remainder filled in from reference TRBV11-2 and TRBJ1-1): EAGVAQSPRYKIIEKRQSVAFWCNPISGHATLYWYQQILGQGPKLLIQFQNNGVVDDSQLPKDRFSAERLKGVDSTLKIQPAKLEDSAVYLCASSLESQIEAFFGQGTRLTVV.

This chain joins TRBV7-2 and TRBJ2-6; D may be TRBD2 (5 bases). The V gene lost 0 bases and the J gene lost 4 bases, with 16 bases spanning the gap. This CDR3 contains 18 residues. Per germline, CDR1 SGHTA and CDR2 FQGNSA. In nucleotides, the CDR3 is TGTGCCAGCAGCTTAGCTGGCGGGCGCCCGCTCGGGGCCAACGTCCTGACTTTC. Translated, it gives CASSLAGGRPLGANVLTF.

This chain links TRBV5-1 with TRBJ1-1, with 7 positions matching TRBD1. The V gene's germline CDR1 is SGHRS and CDR2 YFSETQ. With V trimmed by 6 bases and J by 0 bases, 8 bases remained unmatched. The CDR3 spans 15 residues. The CDR3 nucleotides are TGCGCCAGCACCCCATCGACAGGGTTGAACACTGAAGCTTTCTTT. It encodes CASTPSTGLNTEAFF.

This clone was seen more than once but under ten times. This chain connects TRBV7-5 to TRBJ2-7; the D call of TRBD2 is as the table states it, not checked on the DNA. TRBV7-5 is a pseudogene segment. The CDR3 totals 14 residues. The CDR3 protein is CARKHSGPTYEQYF. The DNA of the CDR3 is TGTGCCAGAAAGCATAGCGGGCCTACCTACGAGCAGTACTTC.

This clone was detected once. The rearrangement joins TRBV5-5 to TRBJ1-5, with D unresolved. Trimming took off 0 bases at V and 1 base at J, with 8 bases between the two ends. Germline-derived CDR1 and CDR2 are SGHKS and YYEKEE (reference sequence). The CDR3 is made up of 15 amino acids. The CDR3 DNA is TGTGCCAGCAGCTTGGAACTCAGGAGCAATCAGCCCCAGCATTTT. It yields the protein CASSLELRSNQPQHF. Full variable domain (remainder filled in from reference TRBV5-5 and TRBJ1-5): DAGVTQSPTHLIKTRGQQVTLRCSPISGHKSVSWYQQVLGQGPQFIFQYYEKEERGRGNFPDRFSARQFPNYSSELNVNALLLGDSALYLCASSLELRSNQPQHFGDGTRLSIL.

This rearrangement joins TRBV30 to TRBJ2-7, with 10 bases that match TRBD1. The germline V gene has CDR1 GTSNPN and CDR2 SVGIG (reference sequence). The CDR3 consists of 15 residues. J gave up 7 bases and V 3 bases, and 12 bases lay outside the gene matches. CDR3 in DNA: TGTGCCTGGAGCTACGGGACAGGGGCTATCGATGAGCAGTACTTC. As protein: CAWSYGTGAIDEQYF.

The chain recombines TRBV11-2 with TRBJ2-7; tentative D call: TRBD2 (6 bases). CDR1 and CDR2 (germline): SGHAT, FQNNGV. The CDR3 loop spans 15 amino acids. V was trimmed by 6 bases and J by 0 bases, leaving 15 bases between them. The CDR3 sequence: CASSLGTASSYEQYF. CDR3 sequence (DNA): TGTGCCAGCAGTCTTGGGACTGCTAGCTCCTACGAGCAGTACTTC.

This clone was observed a handful of times. The chain employs TRBV19 and TRBJ1-5; D is unresolved. The CDR3 is made up of 15 amino acids. The germline V gene encodes CDR1 LNHDA and CDR2 SQIVND (reference sequence). Deletions cut 3 bases from V and 2 bases from J, with 11 bases between. CDR3 loop: CASSIEGQGNQPQHF. The CDR3 DNA reads TGTGCCAGTAGTATCGAGGGTCAAGGCAATCAGCCCCAGCATTTT.

The V and J genes are TRBV7-3 and TRBJ1-1; TRBD1 might be the D (5 bases). Germline assignment: CDR1 SGHTA and CDR2 FQGTGA. This CDR3 is 14 amino acids long. Deletions cut 2 bases from V and 0 bases from J, with 7 bases between. CDR3 DNA sequence: TGTGCCAGCAGCTTATCGGGGGTGAACACTGAAGCTTTCTTT. Translated, it gives CASSLSGVNTEAFF.

The chain combines TRBV19 with TRBJ2-7; 7 nucleotides match TRBD1. Germline CDR1 and CDR2: LNHDA and SQIVND (reference sequence). Trimming cost V 4 bases and J 3 bases; bases outside gene matches: 3. The CDR3 consists of 13 residues. The CDR3 sequence is CASSRAGGYEQYF. The CDR3 DNA follows: TGTGCCAGTAGTAGGGCAGGGGGCTACGAGCAGTACTTC. The complete variable domain, with remaining parts taken from reference TRBV19 and TRBJ2-7, reads DGGITQSPKYLFRKEGQNVTLSCEQNLNHDAMYWYRQDPGQGLRLIYYSQIVNDFQKGDIAEGYSVSREKKESFPLTVTSAQKNPTAFYLCASSRAGGYEQYFGPGTRLTVT.

The V and J genes are TRBV4-3 and TRBJ2-2; no clear D gene. V lost 0 bases and J lost 2, with 4 bases in between. Germline V gives CDR1 LGHNA, CDR2 YSLEER. This CDR3 contains 14 residues. CDR3: CASSQESNTGELFF. The CDR3 nucleotides are TGCGCCAGCAGCCAAGAATCAAACACCGGGGAGCTGTTTTTT.